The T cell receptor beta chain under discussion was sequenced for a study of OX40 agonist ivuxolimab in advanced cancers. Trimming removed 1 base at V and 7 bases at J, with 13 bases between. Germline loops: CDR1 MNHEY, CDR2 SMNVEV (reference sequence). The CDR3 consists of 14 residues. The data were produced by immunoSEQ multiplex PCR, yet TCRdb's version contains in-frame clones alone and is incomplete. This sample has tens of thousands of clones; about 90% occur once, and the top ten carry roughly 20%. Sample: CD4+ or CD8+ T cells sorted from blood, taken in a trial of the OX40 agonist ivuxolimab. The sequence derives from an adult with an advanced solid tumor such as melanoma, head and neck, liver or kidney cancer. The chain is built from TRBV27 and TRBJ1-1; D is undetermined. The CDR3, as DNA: TGTGCCAGCAGTTTATTGTCCGGGATTAATGAAGCTTTCTTT. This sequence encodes CASSLLSGINEAFF.